The 28 T cell receptor beta chains given below trace back to one sample, sequenced in a study of T cell responses to AZD1222 COVID-19 vaccine. The protocol was immunoSEQ multiplex PCR, while the TCRdb copy is restricted to in-frame clones and leaves out a portion. The sample lists about 190,000 clones; roughly 91% were seen once. This specimen was peripheral blood, taken on day 0 of AZD1222 vaccination. The receptors were gathered from an adult in good health.

The table lists this clone with a count of one. J is TRBJ2-3 and V is TRBV29-1, with 15 positions matching TRBD2. In germline, CDR1 is SQVTM, CDR2 ANQGSEA. Germline trimming cut 6 bases from V and 5 bases from J; bases unmatched to any gene: 3. The CDR3 spans 14 residues. CDR3 loop: CSVGLAGGRDTQYF. Written as DNA, the CDR3 is TGCAGCGTAGGACTAGCGGGGGGGCGAGATACGCAGTATTTT.

The gene calls are TRBV28 and TRBJ2-1; D gene ambiguous. CDR3 length: 15 amino acids. V was clipped by 3 bases and J by 5 bases, with 14 bases between them. From germline, CDR1 is MDHEN and CDR2 SYDVKM. The CDR3 here is CASSFLGYPNNEQFF. In nucleotides, the CDR3 is TGTGCCAGCAGTTTTTTAGGGTATCCAAACAATGAGCAGTTCTTC.

The chain recombines TRBV6-6 with TRBJ2-7; a possible D gene is TRBD1 (5 bases). The CDR3 totals 13 residues. The germline gives CDR1 MNHNY, CDR2 SVGAGI (reference sequence). V lost 2 bases, J lost 4 bases, and 9 bases lay in between. CDR3 nucleotide sequence: TGTGCCAGCAGTTACGGGGCAGCATACGAGCAGTACTTC. Protein product: CASSYGAAYEQYF.

In its sample, this clone was seen once. This chain joins TRBV13 and TRBJ2-2; unclear D gene. Per germline, CDR1 PRHDT and CDR2 FYEKMQ (reference sequence). The CDR3 runs 16 residues. V was pared by 3 bases and J by 0 bases, with 11 bases between. The CDR3 reads CASSFGRASNTGELFF. In DNA form, the CDR3 reads TGTGCCAGCAGCTTCGGCCGGGCCTCGAACACCGGGGAGCTGTTTTTT.

V and J are TRBV5-4 and TRBJ1-1, with D maybe TRBD1 (6 bases). The V gene's germline CDR1 is SGHNT and CDR2 YYREEE (reference sequence). The CDR3 runs to 14 residues. V lost 5 bases and J 4 bases, leaving 15 bases between the germline ends. The CDR3 loop is CASSWGQAVTEAFF. The CDR3 DNA reads TGTGCCAGCAGTTGGGGACAAGCCGTCACTGAAGCTTTCTTT.

The chain employs TRBV5-1 and TRBJ2-5, with 14 bases that match TRBD2. The CDR3 consists of 16 residues. V dropped 2 bases and J dropped 4; count of bases not matched to a gene: 4. The V gene's germline CDR1 is SGHRS and CDR2 YFSETQ. The CDR3 is CASSLGTSGGGETQYF. CDR3 nucleotide sequence: TGCGCCAGCAGCTTAGGGACTAGCGGGGGAGGAGAGACCCAGTACTTC.

This chain joins TRBV10-1 and TRBJ2-7, with 14 bases identical to TRBD2. J lost 0 bases, V lost 8 bases, and 6 bases had no gene match. CDR3 length: 16 amino acids. Germline CDR1 reads WNHNN; CDR2 reads SYGVQD (reference sequence). Here the CDR3 DNA reads TGCGCCAGCTATCGGACTAGCGGGAGGTCCTCCTACGAGCAGTACTTC. Amino acids: CASYRTSGRSSYEQYF.

This clone was recorded once. The chain couples TRBV20-1 to TRBJ2-1; tentative D call: TRBD2 (5 bases). V lost 3 bases, J lost 6 bases, and 21 bases lay in between. CDR1 and CDR2 (germline): DFQATT, SNEGSKA (reference sequence). The CDR3 loop spans 16 amino acids. DNA for the CDR3: TGCAGTGCTAGTAATTTCGGACTTAAAATATTCAATGAGCAGTTCTTC. Its protein product is CSASNFGLKIFNEQFF.

The chain recombines TRBV7-9 with TRBJ1-5; D uncertain. V lost 5 bases and J 9 bases, leaving 14 bases between the germline ends. The CDR3 totals 13 residues. Germline loops: CDR1 SEHNR, CDR2 FQNEAQ (reference sequence). The CDR3 coding sequence is TGTGCCAGCAGCATGAATGAGGCCCGGCCCCAGCATTTT. It encodes CASSMNEARPQHF.

J is TRBJ1-2 and V is TRBV4-1, with 10 positions matching TRBD1. This CDR3 contains 16 residues. In germline, CDR1 is MGHRA, CDR2 YSYEKL. The V gene end was trimmed by 0 bases and the J gene end by 4 bases; junction bases not matched to a gene: 5. As DNA, the CDR3 is TGCGCCAGCAGCCAAGACGACAGGGGGCTTCGCTATGGCTACACCTTC. Amino acid sequence: CASSQDDRGLRYGYTF.

The chain couples TRBV11-2 to TRBJ2-3, with D hard to call. The CDR3 covers 14 residues. Between the trimmed V and J ends, which lost 0 bases and 4 bases, there was a span of 8 bases. Germline loops: CDR1 SGHAT, CDR2 FQNNGV. CDR3 residues: CASSLEGLADTQYF. CDR3 DNA sequence: TGTGCCAGCAGCTTAGAGGGGTTGGCAGATACGCAGTATTTT.

The chain has TRBV6-1 and TRBJ1-3; tentatively, D is TRBD1 (5 bases). The length of the CDR3 is 17 residues. V was clipped by 3 bases and J by 2 bases, with 17 bases between them. Germline V gene lookup returns CDR1 MNHNS and CDR2 SASEGT. CDR3 nucleotide sequence: TGTGCCAGCAGTGATGTCCCTTTGGCAGGGCCTGGAAACACCATATATTTT. This encodes CASSDVPLAGPGNTIYF.

This rearrangement joins TRBV7-2 to TRBJ1-2; 7 nucleotides line up with TRBD1. There are 14 residues in the CDR3. Germline values: CDR1 SGHTA, CDR2 FQGNSA. V lost 1 base, J lost 8 bases, and 7 bases stayed unmatched. The CDR3 DNA follows: TGTGCCAGCAGCTTAGATTGGGACAGTAAAGGCTACACCTTC. Amino acids: CASSLDWDSKGYTF.

DNA for the CDR3: TGTGCCAGCAGCTTGGATAGGGGGGGCTCTGGAAACACCATATATTTT. Translating gives CASSLDRGGSGNTIYF. This rearrangement joins TRBV5-4 to TRBJ1-3, with a tentative D call TRBD1 (6 bases). This CDR3 region has 16 residues. Germline CDR1 is SGHNT and CDR2 is YYREEE (reference sequence). Deletions cut 0 bases from V and 0 bases from J, with 10 bases between.

On this clone itself: Distinct nucleotide sequences in the sample also encode this CDR3. J is TRBJ2-2 and V is TRBV27; D not resolved. CDR1 is MNHEY, CDR2 SMNVEV, per germline (reference sequence). CDR3 length: 12 amino acids. V shed 3 bases and J shed 6 bases, with 5 bases lying between them. The CDR3 DNA reads TGTGCCAGCAGTTTTTCGCCCGGGGAGCTGTTTTTT. Translating it yields CASSFSPGELFF.

This clone has just one count. V is TRBV7-3 and J is TRBJ2-5, with 9 bases lining up with TRBD1. CDR3 length equals 15 residues. With 5 bases clipped from V and 1 base from J, the junction kept 5 bases outside the gene matches. Per the germline V gene, CDR1 is SGHTA and CDR2 is FQGTGA. This CDR3 is CASSGGQGPQETQYF. The DNA of the CDR3 is TGTGCCAGCAGCGGGGGACAGGGTCCCCAAGAGACCCAGTACTTC.

The chain combines TRBV29-1 with TRBJ1-2; 10 bases are shared with TRBD1. The CDR3 consists of 12 residues. CDR1 and CDR2 from the germline V gene are SQVTM and ANQGSEA. V lost 6 bases, J lost 6 bases, and 4 bases stayed unmatched. The CDR3 DNA reads as TGCAGCGTGGCGGGACAGGGGAATGGCTACACCTTC. Amino acid sequence: CSVAGQGNGYTF.

This sequence joins TRBV3-1 (or the pseudogene TRBV3-2) and TRBJ1-4, with D possibly matching TRBD1 (6 bases). The V end lost 4 bases, the J end lost 7 bases, and 19 bases lay between the germline ends. The germline CDR1 and CDR2 sequences are LGHDT and YNNKEL (reference sequence). This CDR3 is 16 amino acids long. In nucleotides, the CDR3 is TGTGCCAGCAGCCGCCGTGGGGCGGGGGCTAGTGAAAAACTGTTTTTT. It yields the protein CASSRRGAGASEKLFF.

J is TRBJ1-2 and V is TRBV4-3; D perhaps matches TRBD1 (5 bases). This CDR3 has 15 residues. V was trimmed by 0 bases and J by 4 bases, leaving 12 bases between them. Germline V gene sequence: CDR1 LGHNA, CDR2 YSLEER. The DNA for the CDR3 is TGCGCCAGCAGCCAAGAGCCTGGGGGGGGCTATGGCTACACCTTC. Translating gives CASSQEPGGGYGYTF.

This chain links TRBV3-1 (or the pseudogene TRBV3-2) with TRBJ1-3, with 10 bases identical to TRBD1. The CDR3 loop spans 13 amino acids. Germline lookup yields CDR1 LGHDT and CDR2 YNNKEL (reference sequence). Trimming removed 7 bases from V and 8 bases from J; junction bases left unmatched: 5. CDR3 bases: TGTGCCAGCATGCGGACAGGGGGAGACACCATATATTTT. This encodes CASMRTGGDTIYF.

The chain has TRBV27 and TRBJ1-5; D gene unclear. V gave up 4 bases and J gave up 4 bases, with 17 bases separating them. Germline lookup yields CDR1 MNHEY and CDR2 SMNVEV (reference sequence). CDR3 length: 16 amino acids. The chain's CDR3 is CASSSFSGIKNQPQHF. CDR3 sequence (DNA): TGTGCCAGCAGTTCCTTTTCCGGGATCAAGAATCAGCCCCAGCATTTT.

The chain links TRBV15 to TRBJ1-3; D call uncertain. V was trimmed by 0 bases and J by 0 bases, leaving 9 bases between them. The CDR3 is made up of 16 amino acids. From germline, CDR1 is LNHNV and CDR2 YYDKDF (reference sequence). In DNA, the CDR3 is TGTGCCACCAGCAGAGATCTCGGGAGCTCTGGAAACACCATATATTTT. Encoded protein: CATSRDLGSSGNTIYF.

The rearrangement links TRBV27 to TRBJ1-2; D gene unclear. Germline CDR1 reads MNHEY; CDR2 reads SMNVEV (reference sequence). The CDR3 consists of 13 residues. V gave up 6 bases and J gave up 8 bases, with 16 bases separating them. In DNA, the CDR3 is TGTGCCAGCAGGGGTTTAACTAGCTGGGGCTACACCTTC. Protein product: CASRGLTSWGYTF.

This sequence joins TRBV7-2 and TRBJ1-2; 7 bases match TRBD1. The CDR3 runs to 14 residues. V trimming: 5 bases; J trimming: 5 bases; junction bases outside the gene matches: 8. Germline CDR1 SGHTA, CDR2 FQGNSA. Here the CDR3 DNA reads TGTGCCAGCAGCCCCCGGGACAGTGGGTATGGCTACACCTTC. It yields the protein CASSPRDSGYGYTF.

This clone was seen a single time. The chain has TRBV29-1 and TRBJ1-6, with D perhaps matching TRBD1 (6 bases). CDR1 is SQVTM and CDR2 is ANQGSEA in the germline V gene. The V gene lost 6 bases and the J gene lost 6 bases, with 21 bases spanning the gap. This CDR3 contains 16 residues. The CDR3 region has the DNA TGCAGCGTGGGCGAAGCAGGGGCTGGTAGTAATTCACCCCTCCACTTT. This sequence encodes CSVGEAGAGSNSPLHF.

The chain employs TRBV4-3 and TRBJ1-2; D possibly corresponds to TRBD1 (6 bases). Germline values: CDR1 LGHNA, CDR2 YSLEER. The ends were cut back, 0 bases at V and 4 bases at J, with 12 bases in the middle. The CDR3 contains 15 residues. In nucleotides, the CDR3 is TGCGCCAGCAGCCAAGATTCAGGGGAGGTCTATGGCTACACCTTC. Translated, it gives CASSQDSGEVYGYTF.

The chain carries TRBV6-4 and TRBJ1-2; perhaps TRBD1 as D (6 bases). CDR1 is MRHNA and CDR2 is SNTAGT in the germline V gene. The V gene lost 6 bases and the J gene lost 7 bases, with 15 bases spanning the gap. The CDR3 is 13 residues long. The CDR3 region has the DNA TGTGCCAGCAGGCCACAGGGAGGGCTTGGCTACACCTTC. Its protein product is CASRPQGGLGYTF.

The chain carries TRBV29-1 and TRBJ1-1, with a weak D call TRBD1 (5 bases). V was clipped by 7 bases and J by 7 bases, with 19 bases between them. This CDR3 has 13 amino acids. The germline gives CDR1 SQVTM, CDR2 ANQGSEA. The CDR3 is CSAKIQGTFEAFF. In nucleotides, the CDR3 is TGCAGCGCTAAAATTCAGGGAACCTTTGAAGCTTTCTTT.